This T cell receptor beta chain was profiled in a study of beta chain features in type 1 diabetes. About this clone itself: Its antigen remains unidentified.

This CDR3 is 16 amino acids long. Germline CDR1 MNHEY, CDR2 SVGAGI. The J segment lost 0 bases and the V segment lost 1 base, leaving 6 bases of the junction unmatched. Each sorted fraction was over 98% pure. The authors reverse transcribed all of the isolated RNA, so sequencing captured expressed TCRB transcripts. This table comes from immunoSEQ multiplex PCR, and its TCRdb copy is limited to in-frame clones, with some not included. The sample records more than 300,000 clones, 9.5% to 10% being singletons. General study results and limits: Within each of all four CD4+ subsets, Type 1 diabetes patients had TCRB CDR3s that were moderately but significantly shorter.

This sequence originates from a man under 40 with type 1 diabetes. Sequencing input: central memory CD4+ T cells from blood. The chain uses TRBV6-5 and TRBJ2-7, with TRBD2 matching 7 bases. The CDR3: CASSYLGQRGSYEQYF. The CDR3, as DNA: TGTGCCAGCAGTTACTTGGGTCAGCGGGGCTCCTACGAGCAGTACTTC.